This T cell receptor beta chain appears in the sequencing data of a study of response to subunit inactivated influenza vaccine (dated by TCRdb to the late 2010s). As for the study more broadly: Deep quantitative profiling of the T cell receptor repertoire was used in the study to follow responses to a trivalent subunit inactivated influenza vaccine. General findings and caveats noted by the study authors: It was suggested by the authors that each seasonal influenza vaccination may recruit only a limited number of new T cells.

The sample holds many counts of this clonotype. There is no known antigen for this receptor. No much larger clonotype is one base removed from it; base qualities were not supplied. The CDR3 covers 13 residues, taking in both the cysteine and the phenylalanine. Only the CDR3 DNA is retained, 39 bases long and in frame from the first base. Trimming at the junction amounts to 4 bases on V and 5 bases on J, and the germline ends lie 14 bases apart. From the germline V gene, CDR1 is SQVTM and CDR2 is ANQGSEA. The library was built by means of RT-PCR. Instrument on record: Illumina HiSeq 2500. The public reads were run again by TCRdb, first through fastp at Q25 and then through MiXCR, and only productive beta chains were kept. Rows matching on CDR3 protein sequence are summarized as one entry with the most common DNA and genes. The sample includes over 650,000 distinct CDR3 sequences, with under 20% observed a single time. Jointly, the top ten make up 11% of the sample.

Sequenced here: PBMCs from blood, sampled more than 4 days after vaccination. The TCR sequence derives from a middle-aged man who received an inactivated influenza vaccine. Donor details come from another sample of the same person, matched by shared clones. The sequence joins TRBV29-1 to TRBJ2-5, and perhaps TRBD2 as D gene, on 7 matching bases. The nucleotides read TGCAGCGTTGGAGGGGGGGCGGGTGAGACCCAGTACTTC. It codes for CSVGGGAGETQYF.